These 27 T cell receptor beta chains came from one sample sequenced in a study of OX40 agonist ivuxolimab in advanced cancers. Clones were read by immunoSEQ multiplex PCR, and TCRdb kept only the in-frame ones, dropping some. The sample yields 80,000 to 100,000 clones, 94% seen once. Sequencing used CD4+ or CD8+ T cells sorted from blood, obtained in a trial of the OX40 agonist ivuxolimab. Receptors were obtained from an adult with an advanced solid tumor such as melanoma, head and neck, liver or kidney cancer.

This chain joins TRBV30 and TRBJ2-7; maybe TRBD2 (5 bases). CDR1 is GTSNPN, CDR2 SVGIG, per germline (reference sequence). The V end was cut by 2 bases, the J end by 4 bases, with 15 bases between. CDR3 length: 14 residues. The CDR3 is CAWSLRIANYEQYF. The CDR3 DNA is TGTGCCTGGAGTCTCCGGATAGCGAATTACGAGCAGTACTTC. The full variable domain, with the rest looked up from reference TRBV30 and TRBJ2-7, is SQTIHQWPATLVQPVGSPLSLECTVEGTSNPNLYWYRQAAGRGLQLLFYSVGIGQISSEVPQNLSASRPQDRQFILSSKKLLLSDSGFYLCAWSLRIANYEQYFGPGTRLTVT.

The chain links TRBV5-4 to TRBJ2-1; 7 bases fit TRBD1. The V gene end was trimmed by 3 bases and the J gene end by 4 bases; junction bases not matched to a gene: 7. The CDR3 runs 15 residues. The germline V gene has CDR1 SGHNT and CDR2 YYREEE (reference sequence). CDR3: CASSSGQAGYNEQFF. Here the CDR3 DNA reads TGTGCCAGCAGCTCTGGACAGGCCGGATACAATGAGCAGTTCTTC.

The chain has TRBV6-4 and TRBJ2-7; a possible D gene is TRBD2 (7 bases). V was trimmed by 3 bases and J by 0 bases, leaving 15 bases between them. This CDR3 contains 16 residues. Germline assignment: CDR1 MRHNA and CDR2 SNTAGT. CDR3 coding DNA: TGTGCCAGCAGTGAGGTGGGGGGGCTGAGCTCCTACGAGCAGTACTTC. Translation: CASSEVGGLSSYEQYF.

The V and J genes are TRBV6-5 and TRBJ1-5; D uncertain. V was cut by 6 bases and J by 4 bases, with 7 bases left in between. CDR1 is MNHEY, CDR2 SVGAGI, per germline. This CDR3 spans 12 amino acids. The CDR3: CASREQNQPQHF. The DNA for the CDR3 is TGTGCCAGCAGGGAACAGAATCAGCCCCAGCATTTT.

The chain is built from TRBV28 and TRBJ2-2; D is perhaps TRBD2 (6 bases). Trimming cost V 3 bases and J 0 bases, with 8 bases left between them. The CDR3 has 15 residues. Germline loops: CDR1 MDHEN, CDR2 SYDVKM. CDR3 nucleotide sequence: TGTGCCAGCAGTTTGTGGGGGGCGAACACCGGGGAGCTGTTTTTT. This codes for CASSLWGANTGELFF.

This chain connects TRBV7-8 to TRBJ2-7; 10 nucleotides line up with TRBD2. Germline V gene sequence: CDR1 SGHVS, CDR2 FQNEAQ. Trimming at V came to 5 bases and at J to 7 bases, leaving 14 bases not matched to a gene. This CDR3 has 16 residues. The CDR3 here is CASSPRGAGGPREQYF. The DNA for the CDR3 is TGTGCCAGCAGCCCCCGGGGAGCGGGAGGGCCGAGGGAGCAGTACTTC.

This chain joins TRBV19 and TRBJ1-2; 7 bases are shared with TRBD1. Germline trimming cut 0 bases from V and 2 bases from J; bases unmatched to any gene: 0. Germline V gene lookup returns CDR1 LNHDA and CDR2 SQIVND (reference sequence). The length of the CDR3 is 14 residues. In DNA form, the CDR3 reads TGTGCCAGTAGTATAGAACAGGGGAACTATGGCTACACCTTC. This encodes CASSIEQGNYGYTF.

The CDR3 spells CASSVRTGRGGYGYTF. CDR3 nucleotides: TGCGCCAGCAGCGTAAGGACGGGGCGCGGTGGCTATGGCTACACCTTC. The chain carries TRBV5-1 and TRBJ1-2; D possibly corresponds to TRBD1 (5 bases). From germline, CDR1 is SGHRS and CDR2 YFSETQ. The CDR3 spans 16 residues. The V and J ends lost 4 bases and 4 bases respectively, with 20 bases between them.

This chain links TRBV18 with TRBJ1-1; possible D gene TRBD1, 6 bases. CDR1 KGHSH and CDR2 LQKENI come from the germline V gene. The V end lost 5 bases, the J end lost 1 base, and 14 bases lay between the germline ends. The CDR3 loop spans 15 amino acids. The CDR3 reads CASSSSGTRNTEAFF. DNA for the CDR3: TGTGCCAGCTCATCGTCCGGGACAAGGAACACTGAAGCTTTCTTT.

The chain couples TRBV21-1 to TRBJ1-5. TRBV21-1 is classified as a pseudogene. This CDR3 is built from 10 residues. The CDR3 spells CASMDQPQHF. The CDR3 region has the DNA TGTGCCAGCATGGACCAGCCCCAGCATTTT.

The CDR3 sequence is CASSQDRGLGEQYF. CDR3 DNA sequence: TGCGCCAGCAGCCAAGACAGGGGTTTGGGCGAGCAGTACTTC. The chain links TRBV4-3 to TRBJ2-7, with D possibly TRBD1 on 6 matching bases. CDR1 and CDR2 from the germline V gene are LGHNA and YSLEER. The V gene lost 0 bases and the J gene lost 6 bases, with 12 bases spanning the gap. This CDR3 spans 14 amino acids.

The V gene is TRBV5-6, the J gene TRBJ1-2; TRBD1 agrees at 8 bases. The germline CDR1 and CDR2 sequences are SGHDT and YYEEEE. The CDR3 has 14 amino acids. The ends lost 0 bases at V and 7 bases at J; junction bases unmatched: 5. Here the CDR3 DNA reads TGTGCCAGCAGCTTGGGACAGGGGTATTCTGGCTACACCTTC. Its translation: CASSLGQGYSGYTF.

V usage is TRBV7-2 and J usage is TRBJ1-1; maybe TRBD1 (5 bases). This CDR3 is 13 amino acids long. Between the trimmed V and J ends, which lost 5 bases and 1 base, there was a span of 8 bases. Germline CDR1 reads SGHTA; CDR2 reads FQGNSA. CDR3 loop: CASSNDRNTEAFF. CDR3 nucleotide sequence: TGTGCCAGCAGCAATGACAGGAACACTGAAGCTTTCTTT.

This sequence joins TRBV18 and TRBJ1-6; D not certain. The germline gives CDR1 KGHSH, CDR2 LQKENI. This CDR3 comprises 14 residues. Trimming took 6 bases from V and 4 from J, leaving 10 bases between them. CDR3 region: CASSGGIYNSPLHF. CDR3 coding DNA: TGTGCCAGCTCGGGTGGGATTTATAATTCACCCCTCCACTTT.

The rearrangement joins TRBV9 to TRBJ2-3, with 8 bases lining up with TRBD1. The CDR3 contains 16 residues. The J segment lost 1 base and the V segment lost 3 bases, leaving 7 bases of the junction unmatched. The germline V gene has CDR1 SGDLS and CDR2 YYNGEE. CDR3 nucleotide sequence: TGTGCCAGCAGCGCGCGGACAGGGCTCGGCACAGATACGCAGTATTTT. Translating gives CASSARTGLGTDTQYF. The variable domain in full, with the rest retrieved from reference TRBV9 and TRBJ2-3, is DSGVTQTPKHLITATGQRVTLRCSPRSGDLSVYWYQQSLDQGLQFLIQYYNGEERAKGNILERFSAQQFPDLHSELNLSSLELGDSALYFCASSARTGLGTDTQYFGPGTRLTVL.

The CDR3: CASSPWDLRIEQYF. The CDR3 DNA reads as TGTGCCAGCTCACCATGGGACCTGCGCATCGAGCAGTACTTC. The chain carries TRBV18 and TRBJ2-7; D might be TRBD1 or TRBD2, each matching 5 bases. V lost 2 bases and J 6 bases, leaving 14 bases between the germline ends. The CDR3 is 14 residues long. Germline V gene data show CDR1 as KGHSH and CDR2 as LQKENI.

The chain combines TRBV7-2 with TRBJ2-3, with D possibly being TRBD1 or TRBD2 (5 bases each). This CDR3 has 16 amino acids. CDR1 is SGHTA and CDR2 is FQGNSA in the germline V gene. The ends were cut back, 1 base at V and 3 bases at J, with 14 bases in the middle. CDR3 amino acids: CASSLVGGQGTDTQYF. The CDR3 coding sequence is TGTGCCAGCAGCTTAGTCGGCGGGCAGGGAACAGATACGCAGTATTTT.

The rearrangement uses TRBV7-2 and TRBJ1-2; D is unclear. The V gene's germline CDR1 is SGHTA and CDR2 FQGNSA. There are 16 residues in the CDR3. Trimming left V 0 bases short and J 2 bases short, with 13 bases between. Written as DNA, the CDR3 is TGTGCCAGCAGCTTAGCGTTCGGACCTACAAACTATGGCTACACCTTC. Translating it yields CASSLAFGPTNYGYTF.

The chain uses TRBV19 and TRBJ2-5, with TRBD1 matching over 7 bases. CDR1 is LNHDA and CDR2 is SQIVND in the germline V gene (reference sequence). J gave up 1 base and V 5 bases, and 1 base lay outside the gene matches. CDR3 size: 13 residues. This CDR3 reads CASSGTAQETQYF. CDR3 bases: TGTGCCAGTAGTGGGACAGCCCAAGAGACCCAGTACTTC.

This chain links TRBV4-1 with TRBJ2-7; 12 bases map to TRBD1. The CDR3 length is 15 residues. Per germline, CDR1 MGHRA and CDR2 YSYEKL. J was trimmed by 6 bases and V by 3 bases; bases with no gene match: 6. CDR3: CASSHNRDRGLEQYF. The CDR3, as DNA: TGCGCCAGCAGCCATAACCGGGACAGGGGGCTCGAGCAGTACTTC.

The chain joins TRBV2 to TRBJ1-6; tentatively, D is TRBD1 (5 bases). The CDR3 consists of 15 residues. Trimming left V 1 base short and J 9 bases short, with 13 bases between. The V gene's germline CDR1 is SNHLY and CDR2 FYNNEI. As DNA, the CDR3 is TGTGCCAGCAGTGAAGAGGCAGGGTGGGGTTCACCCCTCCACTTT. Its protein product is CASSEEAGWGSPLHF.

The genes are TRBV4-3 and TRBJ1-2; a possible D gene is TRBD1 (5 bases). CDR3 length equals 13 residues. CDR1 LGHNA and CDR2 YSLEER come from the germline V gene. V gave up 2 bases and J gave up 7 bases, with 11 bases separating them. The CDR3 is CASSQRGSVGYTF. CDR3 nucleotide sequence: TGCGCCAGCAGCCAAAGGGGTTCGGTTGGCTACACCTTC.

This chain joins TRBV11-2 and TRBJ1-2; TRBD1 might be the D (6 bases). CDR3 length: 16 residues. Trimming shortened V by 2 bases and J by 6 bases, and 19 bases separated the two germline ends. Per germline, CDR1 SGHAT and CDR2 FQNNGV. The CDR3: CASSLMGQGRLDGYTF. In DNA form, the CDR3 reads TGTGCCAGCAGCTTAATGGGGCAGGGGAGGTTGGATGGCTACACCTTC.

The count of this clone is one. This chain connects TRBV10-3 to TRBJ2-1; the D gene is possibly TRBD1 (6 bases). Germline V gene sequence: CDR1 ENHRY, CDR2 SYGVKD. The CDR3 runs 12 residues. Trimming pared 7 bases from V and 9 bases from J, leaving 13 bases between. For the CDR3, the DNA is TGTGCCATCACCCAGGGGAGTGGTGAGCAGTTCTTC. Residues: CAITQGSGEQFF.

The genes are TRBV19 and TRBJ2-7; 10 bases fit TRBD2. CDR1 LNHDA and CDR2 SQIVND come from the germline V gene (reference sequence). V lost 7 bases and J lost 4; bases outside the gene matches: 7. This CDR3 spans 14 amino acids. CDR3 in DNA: TGTGCCAGTAAGCTAGCGGGAGTTGGGTACGAGCAGTACTTC. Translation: CASKLAGVGYEQYF.

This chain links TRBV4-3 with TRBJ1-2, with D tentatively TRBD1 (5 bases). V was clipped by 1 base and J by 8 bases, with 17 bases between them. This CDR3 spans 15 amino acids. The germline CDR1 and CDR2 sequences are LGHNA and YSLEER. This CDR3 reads CASSQAGGGARGYTF. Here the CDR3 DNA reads TGCGCCAGCAGCCAAGCCGGGGGAGGGGCGAGGGGCTACACCTTC.

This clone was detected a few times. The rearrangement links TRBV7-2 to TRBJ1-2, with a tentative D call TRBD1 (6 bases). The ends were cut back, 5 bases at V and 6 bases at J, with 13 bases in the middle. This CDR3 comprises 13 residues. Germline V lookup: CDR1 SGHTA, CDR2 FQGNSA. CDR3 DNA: TGTGCCAGCAGCATAGACAGGTCAAATGGCTACACCTTC. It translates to CASSIDRSNGYTF.